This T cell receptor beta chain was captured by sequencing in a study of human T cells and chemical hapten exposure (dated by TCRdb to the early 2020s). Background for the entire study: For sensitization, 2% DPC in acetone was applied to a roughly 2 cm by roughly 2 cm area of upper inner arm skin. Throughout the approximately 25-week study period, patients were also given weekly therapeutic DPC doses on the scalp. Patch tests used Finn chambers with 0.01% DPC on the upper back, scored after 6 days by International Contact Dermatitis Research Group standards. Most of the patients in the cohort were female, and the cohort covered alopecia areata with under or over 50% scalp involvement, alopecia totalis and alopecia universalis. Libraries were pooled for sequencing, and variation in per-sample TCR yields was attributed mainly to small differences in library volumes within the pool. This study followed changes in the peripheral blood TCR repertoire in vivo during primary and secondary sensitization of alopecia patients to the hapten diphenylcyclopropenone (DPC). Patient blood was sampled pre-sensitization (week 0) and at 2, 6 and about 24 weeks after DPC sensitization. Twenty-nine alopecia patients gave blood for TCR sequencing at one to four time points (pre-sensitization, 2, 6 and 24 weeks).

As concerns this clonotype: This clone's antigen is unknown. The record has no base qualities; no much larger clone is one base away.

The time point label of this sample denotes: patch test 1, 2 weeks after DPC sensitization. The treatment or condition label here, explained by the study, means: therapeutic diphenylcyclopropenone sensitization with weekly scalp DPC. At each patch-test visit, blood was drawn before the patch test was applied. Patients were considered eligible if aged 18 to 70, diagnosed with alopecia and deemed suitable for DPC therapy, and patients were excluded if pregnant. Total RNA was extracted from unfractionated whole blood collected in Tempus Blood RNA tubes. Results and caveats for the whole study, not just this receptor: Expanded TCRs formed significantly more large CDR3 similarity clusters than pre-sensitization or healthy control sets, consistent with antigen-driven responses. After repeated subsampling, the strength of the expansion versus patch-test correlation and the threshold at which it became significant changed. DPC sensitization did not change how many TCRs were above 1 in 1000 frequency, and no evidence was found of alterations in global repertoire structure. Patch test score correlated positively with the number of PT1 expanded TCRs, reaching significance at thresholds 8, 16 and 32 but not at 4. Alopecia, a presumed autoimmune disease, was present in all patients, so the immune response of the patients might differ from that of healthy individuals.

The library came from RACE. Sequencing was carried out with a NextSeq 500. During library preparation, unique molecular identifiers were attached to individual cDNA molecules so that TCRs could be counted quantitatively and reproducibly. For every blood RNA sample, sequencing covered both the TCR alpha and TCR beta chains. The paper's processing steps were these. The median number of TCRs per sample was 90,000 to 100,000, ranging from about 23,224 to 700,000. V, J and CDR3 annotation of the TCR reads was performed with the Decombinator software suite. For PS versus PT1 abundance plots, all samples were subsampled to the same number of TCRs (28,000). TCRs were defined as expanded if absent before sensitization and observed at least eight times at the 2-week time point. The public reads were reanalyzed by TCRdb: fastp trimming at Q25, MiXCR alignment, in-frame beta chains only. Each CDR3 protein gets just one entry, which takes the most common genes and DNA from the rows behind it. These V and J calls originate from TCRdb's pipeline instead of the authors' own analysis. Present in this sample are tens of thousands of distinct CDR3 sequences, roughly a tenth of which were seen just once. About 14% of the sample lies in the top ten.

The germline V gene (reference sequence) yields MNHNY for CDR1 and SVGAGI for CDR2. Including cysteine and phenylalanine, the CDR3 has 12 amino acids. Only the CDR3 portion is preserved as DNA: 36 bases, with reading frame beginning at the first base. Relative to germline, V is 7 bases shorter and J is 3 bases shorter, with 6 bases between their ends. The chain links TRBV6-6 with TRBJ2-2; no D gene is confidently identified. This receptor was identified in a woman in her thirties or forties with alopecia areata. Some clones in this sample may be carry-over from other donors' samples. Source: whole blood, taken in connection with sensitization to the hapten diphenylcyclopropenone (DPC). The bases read TGTGCCAGCAATAGGGACACCGGGGAGCTGTTTTTT. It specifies CASNRDTGELFF.